The 4 T cell receptor beta chains listed next were all sequenced from one sample in a study of vaccination effects on CD4 cells after COVID-19. Antigen-specific CD4+ T cells were expanded (with viral peptide pools) by the ViraFEST assay ahead of sequencing. Following culture for ten to eleven days, CD4+ T cells were isolated. The healthy vaccine recipients, who had no prior SARS-CoV-2 infection, showed negative nucleocapsid antibodies. The repertoire was sequenced with immunoSEQ multiplex PCR; TCRdb's copy has only in-frame clones and lacks some. The top ten clones hold 20% to 25% of a sample with approximately 40,000 clones, 55% to 75% of them seen once. These receptors' antigens are unknown. The sample in question was CD4+ T cells from PBMCs cultured with SARS-CoV-2 spike peptides, obtained before COVID-19 vaccination. These receptors came from a human donor who received a COVID-19 vaccine.

The V call is TRBV4-3, the J call TRBJ1-5; maybe TRBD1 (5 bases). The CDR3 is 15 amino acids. CDR1 is LGHNA, CDR2 YSLEER, per germline. V was pared by 0 bases and J by 6 bases, with 12 bases between. The CDR3 DNA reads as TGCGCCAGCAGCCAAGATGAGGGGACCGGTCAGCCCCAGCATTTT. Its translation: CASSQDEGTGQPQHF.

This chain uses TRBV13 with TRBJ2-7; 7 nucleotides match TRBD1. CDR3 length: 14 residues. The J segment lost 3 bases and the V segment lost 5 bases, leaving 7 bases of the junction unmatched. Germline assignment: CDR1 PRHDT and CDR2 FYEKMQ (reference sequence). In DNA, the CDR3 is TGTGCCAGCAGCCCCCGGGCAGGGGGCTACGAGCAGTACTTC. It codes for CASSPRAGGYEQYF.

The rearrangement uses TRBV4-3 and TRBJ2-3, with no clear D. The CDR3 is 16 amino acids. The germline V gene has CDR1 LGHNA and CDR2 YSLEER. V was trimmed by 0 bases and J by 0 bases, leaving 10 bases between them. CDR3 region: CASSQDPRTSTDTQYF. Written as DNA, the CDR3 is TGCGCCAGCAGCCAAGACCCCAGAACTAGCACAGATACGCAGTATTTT.

This clone has a handful of counts. The V call is TRBV20-1, the J call TRBJ1-1; 8 bases map to TRBD1. The germline V gene encodes CDR1 DFQATT and CDR2 SNEGSKA (reference sequence). Trimming cost V 4 bases and J 10 bases; bases outside gene matches: 2. CDR3 length: 10 residues. CDR3 sequence (DNA): TGCAGTGCTACCGGACAGGGAGCTTTCTTT. As protein: CSATGQGAFF.